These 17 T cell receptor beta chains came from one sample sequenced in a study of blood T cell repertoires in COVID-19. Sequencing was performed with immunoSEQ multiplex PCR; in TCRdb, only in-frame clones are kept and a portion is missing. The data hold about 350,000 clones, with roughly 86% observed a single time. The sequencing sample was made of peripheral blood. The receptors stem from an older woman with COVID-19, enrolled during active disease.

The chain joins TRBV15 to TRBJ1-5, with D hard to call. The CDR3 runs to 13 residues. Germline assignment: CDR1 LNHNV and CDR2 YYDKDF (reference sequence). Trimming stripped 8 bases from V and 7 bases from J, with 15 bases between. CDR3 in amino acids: CATSASNIQPQHF. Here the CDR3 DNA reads TGTGCCACCTCAGCGAGTAACATCCAGCCCCAGCATTTT.

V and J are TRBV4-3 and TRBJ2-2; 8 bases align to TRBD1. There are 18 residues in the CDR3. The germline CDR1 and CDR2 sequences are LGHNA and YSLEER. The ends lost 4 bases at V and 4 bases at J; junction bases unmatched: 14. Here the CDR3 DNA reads TGCGCCAGCAGCCGTGGGCAGGGAGCAGGGGGCCCCACCGGGGAGCTGTTTTTT. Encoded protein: CASSRGQGAGGPTGELFF.

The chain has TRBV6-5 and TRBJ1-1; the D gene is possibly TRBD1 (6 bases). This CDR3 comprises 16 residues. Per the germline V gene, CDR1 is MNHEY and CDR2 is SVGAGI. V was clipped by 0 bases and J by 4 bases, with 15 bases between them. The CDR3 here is CASSYSSGRGGTEAFF. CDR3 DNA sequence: TGTGCCAGCAGTTACTCGAGTGGCAGGGGCGGCACTGAAGCTTTCTTT.

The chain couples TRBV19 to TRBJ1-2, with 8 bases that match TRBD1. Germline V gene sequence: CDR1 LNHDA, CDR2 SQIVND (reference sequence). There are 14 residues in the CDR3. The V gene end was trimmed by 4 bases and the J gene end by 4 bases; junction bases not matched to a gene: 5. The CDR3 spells CASSTVTGGYGYTF. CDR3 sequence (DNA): TGTGCCAGTAGTACCGTTACAGGGGGCTATGGCTACACCTTC.

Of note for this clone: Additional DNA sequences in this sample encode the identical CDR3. CDR3 DNA: TGTGCCAGCTCACCAGGTGGAGATCAGCCCCAGCATTTT. It yields the protein CASSPGGDQPQHF. V gene TRBV18 combines with J gene TRBJ1-5; D is undetermined. CDR3 length equals 13 residues. V gave up 2 bases and J gave up 5 bases, with 7 bases separating them. The V gene's germline CDR1 is KGHSH and CDR2 LQKENI.

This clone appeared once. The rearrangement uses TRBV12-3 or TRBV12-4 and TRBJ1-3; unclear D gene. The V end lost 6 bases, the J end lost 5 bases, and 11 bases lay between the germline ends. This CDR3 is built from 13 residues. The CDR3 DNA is TGTGCCAGCAGCCCCCCTGAGAGAAACACCATATATTTT. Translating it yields CASSPPERNTIYF.

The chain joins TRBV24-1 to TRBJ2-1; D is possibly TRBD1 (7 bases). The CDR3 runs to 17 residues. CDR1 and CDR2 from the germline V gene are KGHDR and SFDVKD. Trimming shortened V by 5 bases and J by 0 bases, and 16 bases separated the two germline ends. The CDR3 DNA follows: TGTGCCACCAGTGGCGGGACACAGGGGTCCTCCTACAATGAGCAGTTCTTC. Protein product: CATSGGTQGSSYNEQFF.

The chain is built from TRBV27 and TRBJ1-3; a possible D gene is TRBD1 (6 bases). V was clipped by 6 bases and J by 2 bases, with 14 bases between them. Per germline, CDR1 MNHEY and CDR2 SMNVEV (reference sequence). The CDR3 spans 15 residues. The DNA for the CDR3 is TGTGCCAGCAGAACTCAGGGGAACACTGGAAACACCATATATTTT. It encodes CASRTQGNTGNTIYF.

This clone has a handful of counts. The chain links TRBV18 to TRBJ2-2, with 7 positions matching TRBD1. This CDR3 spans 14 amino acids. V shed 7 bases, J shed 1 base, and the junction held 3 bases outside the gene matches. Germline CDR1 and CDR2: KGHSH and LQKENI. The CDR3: CASLGQRNTGELFF. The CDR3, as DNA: TGTGCCAGCTTGGGACAGCGGAACACCGGGGAGCTGTTTTTT.

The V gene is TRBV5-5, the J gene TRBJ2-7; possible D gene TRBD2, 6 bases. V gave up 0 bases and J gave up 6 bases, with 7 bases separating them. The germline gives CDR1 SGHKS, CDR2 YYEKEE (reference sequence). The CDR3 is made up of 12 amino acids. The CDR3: CASSLVGGEQYF. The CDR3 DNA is TGTGCCAGCAGCTTGGTGGGGGGCGAGCAGTACTTC.

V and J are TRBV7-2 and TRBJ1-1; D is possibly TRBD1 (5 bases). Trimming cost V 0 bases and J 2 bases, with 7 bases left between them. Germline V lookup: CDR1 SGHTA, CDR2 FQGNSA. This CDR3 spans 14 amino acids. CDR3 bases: TGTGCCAGCAGCTTAGCCACAGGTAACACTGAAGCTTTCTTT. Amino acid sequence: CASSLATGNTEAFF.

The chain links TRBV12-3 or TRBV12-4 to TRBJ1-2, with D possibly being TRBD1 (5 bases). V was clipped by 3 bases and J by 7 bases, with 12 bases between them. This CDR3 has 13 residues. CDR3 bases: TGTGCCAGCAGTTTCTTGGGGGAGGGTGGCTACACCTTC. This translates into CASSFLGEGGYTF.

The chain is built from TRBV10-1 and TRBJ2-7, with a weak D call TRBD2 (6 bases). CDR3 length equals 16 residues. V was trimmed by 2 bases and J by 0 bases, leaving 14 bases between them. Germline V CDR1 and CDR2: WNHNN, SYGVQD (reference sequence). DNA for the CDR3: TGCGCCAGCAGTGAGCCCGTGGGACTGAGCTCCTACGAGCAGTACTTC. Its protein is CASSEPVGLSSYEQYF.

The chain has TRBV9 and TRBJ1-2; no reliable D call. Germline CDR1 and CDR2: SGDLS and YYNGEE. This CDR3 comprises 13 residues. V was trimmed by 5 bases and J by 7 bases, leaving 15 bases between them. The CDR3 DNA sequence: TGTGCCAGCAGGGGAACGGCAGCGGTTGGCTACACCTTC. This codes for CASRGTAAVGYTF.

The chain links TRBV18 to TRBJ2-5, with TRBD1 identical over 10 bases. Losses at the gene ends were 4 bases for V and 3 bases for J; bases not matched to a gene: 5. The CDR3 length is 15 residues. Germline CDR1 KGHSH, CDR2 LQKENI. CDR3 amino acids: CASSQSGTGEETQYF. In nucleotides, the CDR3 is TGTGCCAGCTCACAATCCGGGACAGGGGAAGAGACCCAGTACTTC. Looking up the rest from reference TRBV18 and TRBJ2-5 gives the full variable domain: NAGVMQNPRHLVRRRGQEARLRCSPMKGHSHVYWYRQLPEEGLKFMVYLQKENIIDESGMPKERFSAEFPKEGPSILRIQQVVRGDSAAYFCASSQSGTGEETQYFGPGTRLLVL.

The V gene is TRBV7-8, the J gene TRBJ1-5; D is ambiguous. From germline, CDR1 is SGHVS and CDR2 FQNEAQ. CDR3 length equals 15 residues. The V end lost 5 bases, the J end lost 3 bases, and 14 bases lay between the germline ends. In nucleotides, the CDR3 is TGTGCCAGCAGCCTTGAGGGCGGATTCAATCAGCCCCAGCATTTT. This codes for CASSLEGGFNQPQHF.

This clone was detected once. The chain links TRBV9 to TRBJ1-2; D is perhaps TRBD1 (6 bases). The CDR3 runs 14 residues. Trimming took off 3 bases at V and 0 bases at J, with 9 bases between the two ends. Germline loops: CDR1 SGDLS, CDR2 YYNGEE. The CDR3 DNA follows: TGTGCCAGCAGCGGAAACAGGGCTAACTATGGCTACACCTTC. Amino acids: CASSGNRANYGYTF.